The clone carrying this TCR beta chain was detected a few times. This entry belongs to a study of T cells in Graves' hyperthyroidism and ophthalmopathy. PBMCs stemmed from about 9.5 ml fresh peripheral blood. Trimming removed 0 bases from V and 0 bases from J, with 10 bases in between. Germline CDR1 reads MNHEY; CDR2 reads SVGAGI. The CDR3 has 16 amino acids. TCR beta CDR3 regions were amplified from RNA transcripts. Primed by the HTBI set, a first-round RT-PCR was run on the TCR CDR3. TCRdb used MiXCR to reprocess the multiplex PCR reads, holding one entry per CDR3 protein. The sample yields over 400,000 distinct CDR3 sequences, roughly 22% seen once.

This TCR was sampled from a woman aged 70-85 years with Graves' ophthalmopathy. The rearrangement uses TRBV6-5 and TRBJ2-3; D is ambiguous. Sequenced material: blood. This CDR3 is CASSYSELPSTDTQYF. As DNA, the CDR3 is TGTGCCAGCAGTTACTCGGAGCTCCCTAGCACAGATACGCAGTATTTT.